A single sample gave rise to the 32 T cell receptor beta chains below, sequenced in a study of cytomegalovirus exposure and HLA in healthy donors (dated by TCRdb to about 2017). The library was built by means of the immunoSEQ multiplex PCR assay. For the multiplex PCR, a mixture combining 60 forward primers for TCR Vbeta segments and 13 reverse primers for TCR Jbeta segments was used. TCRdb mirrors the immuneACCESS table, restricted to in-frame sequences. Some clones are absent from its copies; in checked studies, under half trace to an unresolved V gene, and the reason for the others is unknown. Across this sample there are about 130,000 clones, with approximately 80% seen only once. In total, the top ten clones hold around 1.8% of the sample. Input material: PBMCs. Receptor source: a man aged 50 to 60 in good health and CMV-seronegative.

The chain combines TRBV5-5 with TRBJ2-3; tentatively, D is TRBD1 (5 bases). Trimming left V 4 bases short and J 2 bases short, with 14 bases between. CDR1 and CDR2 (germline): SGHKS, YYEKEE (reference sequence). The CDR3 has 15 amino acids. The CDR3 DNA is TGTGCCAGCAGCACCTTGACAGCCAACACAGATACGCAGTATTTT. Protein sequence: CASSTLTANTDTQYF.

The chain couples TRBV28 to TRBJ2-5; perhaps TRBD1 as D (6 bases). Per germline, CDR1 MDHEN and CDR2 SYDVKM. Trimming removed 5 bases at V and 5 bases at J, with 15 bases between. CDR3 length: 14 amino acids. This CDR3 reads CASSPRTVTETQYF. The CDR3 nucleotides are TGTGCCAGCAGTCCCCGGACAGTTACGGAGACCCAGTACTTC.

V is TRBV13 and J is TRBJ2-5; 14 nucleotides align to TRBD2. CDR3 length: 17 residues. Germline V gene sequence: CDR1 PRHDT, CDR2 FYEKMQ (reference sequence). V shed 0 bases and J 1 base; nucleotides not matched to a gene: 1. Here the CDR3 DNA reads TGTGCCAGCAGCTTAGGCGGACTAGCGGGGGGCCAAGAGACCCAGTACTTC. This translates into CASSLGGLAGGQETQYF. The complete variable domain, with remaining parts taken from reference TRBV13 and TRBJ2-5, reads AAGVIQSPRHLIKEKRETATLKCYPIPRHDTVYWYQQGPGQDPQFLISFYEKMQSDKGSIPDRFSAQQFSDYHSELNMSSLELGDSALYFCASSLGGLAGGQETQYFGPGTRLLVL.

V gene TRBV29-1 combines with J gene TRBJ1-2, with D tentatively TRBD1 (6 bases). Trimming left V 6 bases short and J 7 bases short, with 18 bases between. The CDR3 has 13 residues. CDR1 is SQVTM, CDR2 ANQGSEA, per germline. In DNA, the CDR3 is TGCAGCGTGGGGGGGCGGTCCGAACGTGGCTACACCTTC. As protein: CSVGGRSERGYTF.

This chain links TRBV10-3 with TRBJ1-6; D is perhaps TRBD1 (5 bases). The germline V and J ends were trimmed by 7 bases and 8 bases, with 12 bases remaining between them. CDR3 length: 13 residues. Germline lookup yields CDR1 ENHRY and CDR2 SYGVKD. The CDR3 nucleotides read TGTGCCATCACCTCCGGACAAGATTCACCCCTCCACTTT. This translates into CAITSGQDSPLHF.

V gene TRBV7-2 combines with J gene TRBJ2-1; possibly TRBD1 for D (6 bases). CDR1 is SGHTA, CDR2 FQGNSA, per germline. This CDR3 has 16 amino acids. Trimming removed 4 bases at V and 1 base at J, with 14 bases between. The DNA for the CDR3 is TGTGCCAGCAGCTCTAGTGACAGGTTTTCCTACAATGAGCAGTTCTTC. Protein: CASSSSDRFSYNEQFF.

This chain connects TRBV7-2 to TRBJ1-2; TRBD1 is a possible D gene (6 bases). The CDR3 is 15 residues long. Germline V gene lookup returns CDR1 SGHTA and CDR2 FQGNSA. Between the trimmed V and J ends, which lost 5 bases and 4 bases, there was a span of 17 bases. Here the CDR3 DNA reads TGTGCCAGCAGCCAGTCCCGCGGGGGGGCCTATGGCTACACCTTC. The encoded protein is CASSQSRGGAYGYTF.

V is TRBV19 and J is TRBJ1-5, with 7 bases identical to TRBD1. The length of the CDR3 is 16 residues. In germline, CDR1 is LNHDA, CDR2 SQIVND (reference sequence). J gave up 2 bases and V 3 bases, and 7 bases lay outside the gene matches. The CDR3 DNA sequence: TGTGCCAGTAGTATTCAGGGGGGAAATGGCAATCAGCCCCAGCATTTT. Amino acids: CASSIQGGNGNQPQHF.

The chain links TRBV5-8 to TRBJ2-5; 8 bases are a match to TRBD1. This CDR3 region has 17 residues. Germline V CDR1 and CDR2: SGHTS, YDEGEE. With 4 bases clipped from V and 4 bases from J, the junction kept 15 bases outside the gene matches. The CDR3: CASSRGLRGQDRETQYF. As DNA, the CDR3 is TGTGCCAGCAGCCGGGGTTTAAGGGGACAGGACCGAGAGACCCAGTACTTC.

This clone was seen once. One junction end does not reproduce the germline sequence, and a read error may be involved. The chain employs TRBV7-9 and TRBJ1-6; 8 bases map to TRBD1. The CDR3 runs to 14 residues. In germline, CDR1 is SEHNR, CDR2 FQNEAQ (reference sequence). Written as DNA, the CDR3 is TGTTCCAGCAGCTTAGCAGGGGGCGGGTCACCCCTCCACTTT. It encodes CSSSLAGGGSPLHF.

This clone was recorded once. The rearrangement joins TRBV4-1 to TRBJ1-1; D perhaps matches TRBD1 (5 bases). The CDR3 has 12 residues. The V and J ends lost 0 bases and 9 bases respectively, with 8 bases between them. Germline-derived CDR1 and CDR2 are MGHRA and YSYEKL. The CDR3 reads CASSQDRGKAFF. As DNA, the CDR3 is TGCGCCAGCAGCCAAGATCGGGGGAAAGCTTTCTTT.

This clone was seen a single time. V is TRBV14 and J is TRBJ1-1, with unresolved D. The CDR3 spans 15 residues. V was clipped by 5 bases and J by 4 bases, with 17 bases between them. The germline CDR1 and CDR2 sequences are SGHDN and FVKESK. CDR3 amino acids: CASSEGSVLSTEAFF. CDR3 nucleotides: TGTGCCAGCAGCGAGGGCTCAGTCTTGAGCACTGAAGCTTTCTTT.

The V call is TRBV19, the J call TRBJ1-5; 9 bases map to TRBD1. Germline V lookup: CDR1 LNHDA, CDR2 SQIVND (reference sequence). This CDR3 spans 14 amino acids. The V gene end was trimmed by 4 bases and the J gene end by 6 bases; junction bases not matched to a gene: 4. The DNA for the CDR3 is TGTGCCAGTAGTAAGACAGGGGGTGTTCAGCCCCAGCATTTT. Translation gives CASSKTGGVQPQHF.

This clone was detected a few times. The gene calls are TRBV4-1 and TRBJ2-5; D remains unclear. There are 13 residues in the CDR3. Trimming removed 4 bases from V and 2 bases from J, with 8 bases in between. Germline V gives CDR1 MGHRA, CDR2 YSYEKL. The DNA of the CDR3 is TGCGCCAGCAGCCCAGCGAATCAAGAGACCCAGTACTTC. This encodes CASSPANQETQYF.

The gene calls are TRBV9 and TRBJ2-1; 7 nucleotides agree with TRBD1. The CDR3 is 19 amino acids. V trimming: 0 bases; J trimming: 1 base; junction bases outside the gene matches: 13. Germline V gene data show CDR1 as SGDLS and CDR2 as YYNGEE. CDR3 sequence reads: CASSVGGQHKYFSYNEQFF. The CDR3 DNA reads TGTGCCAGCAGCGTAGGGGGACAGCATAAATACTTTTCCTACAATGAGCAGTTCTTC.

In its sample, this clone was seen once. The chain employs TRBV19 and TRBJ1-2; 12 bases align to TRBD1. Germline values: CDR1 LNHDA, CDR2 SQIVND (reference sequence). Trimming cost V 8 bases and J 8 bases; bases outside gene matches: 9. The CDR3 extends over 14 amino acids. The CDR3 sequence: CASSGTGGFRGYTF. CDR3 sequence (DNA): TGTGCCAGTTCCGGGACAGGGGGCTTCCGGGGCTACACCTTC.

The rearrangement uses TRBV14 and TRBJ1-2, with TRBD1 identical over 7 bases. Per germline, CDR1 SGHDN and CDR2 FVKESK. The CDR3 runs to 13 residues. The V segment lost 6 bases and the J segment 2 bases; nucleotides outside the gene matches: 3. In nucleotides, the CDR3 is TGTGCCAGCAGTCCACAGGGGAACTATGGCTACACCTTC. Amino acid sequence: CASSPQGNYGYTF.

Worth noting for this clone: Different DNA sequences within this sample yield the same CDR3. V usage is TRBV5-1 and J usage is TRBJ1-5; tentatively, D is TRBD1 (6 bases). CDR1 and CDR2 from the germline V gene are SGHRS and YFSETQ. CDR3 length: 15 residues. Trimming stripped 1 base from V and 2 bases from J, with 10 bases between. CDR3 protein: CASSLTGLGNQPQHF. The CDR3 nucleotides read TGCGCCAGCAGCTTGACAGGGCTCGGCAATCAGCCCCAGCATTTT.

The chain carries TRBV9 and TRBJ1-2, with D perhaps TRBD1 (5 bases). Germline V gives CDR1 SGDLS, CDR2 YYNGEE. The CDR3 extends over 12 amino acids. The V end was cut by 3 bases, the J end by 4 bases, with 7 bases between. CDR3: CASSGGGYGYTF. The CDR3 nucleotides read TGTGCCAGCAGCGGCGGGGGCTATGGCTACACCTTC.

A word on this clone: At one of its ends the junction is not consistent with the germline gene, which may arise from a read error. The chain has TRBV5-4 and TRBJ1-6, with 8 positions matching TRBD1. Germline V gives CDR1 SGHNT, CDR2 YYREEE (reference sequence). CDR3 length: 15 residues. The CDR3 sequence: CASSLGTGIESPPHF. Here the CDR3 DNA reads TGTGCCAGCAGCTTGGGGACAGGGATTGAGTCACCCCCCCACTTT.

This clone was detected a few times. The chain carries TRBV2 and TRBJ2-3; D is possibly TRBD2 (5 bases). Looked up from germline, CDR1 is SNHLY and CDR2 is FYNNEI. This CDR3 region has 14 residues. V lost 5 bases to trimming and J lost 1 base, with 10 bases between them. The CDR3 here is CASSKDSRTDTQYF. The CDR3 DNA is TGTGCCAGCAGTAAGGACTCCCGCACAGATACGCAGTATTTT.

This clone was detected a few times. This chain joins TRBV6-4 and TRBJ2-2, with TRBD1 matching 7 bases. CDR1 and CDR2 from the germline V gene are MRHNA and SNTAGT. The CDR3 runs to 15 residues. Germline trimming cut 4 bases from V and 4 bases from J; bases unmatched to any gene: 6. The CDR3 loop is CASSADRVATGELFF. The DNA for the CDR3 is TGTGCCAGCAGTGCTGACAGGGTGGCCACCGGGGAGCTGTTTTTT.

The table lists this clone with a few counts. The V call is TRBV2, the J call TRBJ2-1; tentatively, D is TRBD2 (5 bases). Trimming shortened V by 3 bases and J by 0 bases, and 9 bases separated the two germline ends. The germline gives CDR1 SNHLY, CDR2 FYNNEI. This CDR3 is 15 amino acids long. CDR3 region: CASSDRGLSYNEQFF. The CDR3 DNA is TGTGCCAGCAGTGACCGCGGGCTCTCCTACAATGAGCAGTTCTTC.

The J gene is TRBJ2-1, the V gene TRBV7-9; TRBD2 matches 15 bases. The CDR3 is made up of 17 amino acids. Germline V CDR1 and CDR2: SEHNR, FQNEAQ (reference sequence). V shed 5 bases, J shed 6 bases, and the junction held 8 bases outside the gene matches. CDR3 coding DNA: TGTGCCAGCAGCCCGAGGACTAGCGGGGGGGCCAGCAATGAGCAGTTCTTC. It encodes CASSPRTSGGASNEQFF.

The chain carries TRBV21-1 and TRBJ2-7; the D call TRBD2 from the table was never checked on the DNA. TRBV21-1 is marked as a pseudogene. This CDR3 contains 18 residues. Written as DNA, the CDR3 is TGTGCCAGCAGCAAAGGGGGGATAGCGGGGGCCACTTCCTACGAGCAGTACTTC. This codes for CASSKGGIAGATSYEQYF.

The chain employs TRBV6-6 and TRBJ2-1; D is unresolved. The CDR3 spans 14 residues. V lost 2 bases and J 2 bases, leaving 7 bases between the germline ends. Germline V gives CDR1 MNHNY, CDR2 SVGAGI (reference sequence). For the CDR3, the DNA is TGTGCCAGCAGTTACCTACAGACCTACAATGAGCAGTTCTTC. Translation gives CASSYLQTYNEQFF.

The rearrangement links TRBV7-2 to TRBJ2-3, with a tentative D call TRBD1 (6 bases). Germline CDR1 SGHTA, CDR2 FQGNSA. The CDR3 runs to 13 residues. V lost 4 bases, J lost 5 bases, and 10 bases lay in between. The CDR3 is CASSSTGLDTQYF. The DNA for the CDR3 is TGTGCCAGCAGCTCTACAGGGTTAGATACGCAGTATTTT.

The V gene is TRBV11-3, the J gene TRBJ2-2; D gene uncertain. The CDR3 is 13 amino acids. Trimming cost V 5 bases and J 2 bases, with 6 bases left between them. The germline gives CDR1 SGHNT, CDR2 YENEEA. The CDR3 sequence is CASSKTNTGELFF. The CDR3 coding sequence is TGTGCCAGCAGCAAAACAAACACCGGGGAGCTGTTTTTT.

The chain couples TRBV6-1 to TRBJ2-7; 8 bases are shared with TRBD1. CDR1 is MNHNS and CDR2 is SASEGT in the germline V gene. Trimming cost V 3 bases and J 1 base; bases outside gene matches: 8. The CDR3 contains 16 residues. This chain's CDR3 is CASSETTGVGSYEQYV. The DNA for the CDR3 is TGTGCCAGCAGTGAGACGACAGGGGTTGGTTCCTACGAGCAGTACGTC.

The chain has TRBV7-6 and TRBJ1-3; D is uncertain. Germline-derived CDR1 and CDR2 are SGHVS and FNYEAQ. The CDR3 runs to 18 residues. Trimming pared 1 base from V and 0 bases from J, leaving 16 bases between. DNA of the CDR3: TGTGCCAGCAGCTTAGGGCAAGAGGGCCTTTTCTCTGGAAACACCATATATTTT. Translated, it gives CASSLGQEGLFSGNTIYF.

The CDR3 protein is CASSLDHGQETQYF. For the CDR3, the DNA is TGTGCCAGCAGCTTAGATCACGGGCAAGAGACCCAGTACTTC. V and J are TRBV11-3 and TRBJ2-5; no firm D call. Looked up from germline, CDR1 is SGHNT and CDR2 is YENEEA. The CDR3 length is 14 residues. V was shortened by 0 bases and J by 2 bases, with 7 bases between the two germline ends.

The chain couples TRBV19 to TRBJ1-1; TRBD1 might be the D (5 bases). CDR1 is LNHDA and CDR2 is SQIVND in the germline V gene (reference sequence). This CDR3 has 11 residues. Trimming removed 9 bases from V and 3 bases from J, with 8 bases in between. Here the CDR3 DNA reads TGTGCCAGGGGGGGGTACACTGAAGCTTTCTTT. Protein: CARGGYTEAFF.